These 14 T cell receptor beta chains came from one sample sequenced in a study of blood T cells in healthy people across ages. A second PCR of roughly 7 to 11 cycles used a sample-barcoded 5' primer and a J-beta primer mix. TCRdb re-called the 5' RACE reads with MiXCR, one entry per CDR3 protein. The sample has over a million distinct CDR3 sequences, 35% to 45% seen once. The sample taken for sequencing was blood. The receptor source for this set is a young woman in good health.

The V and J genes are TRBV7-9 and TRBJ2-7; a possible D gene is TRBD2 (5 bases). The closer fit of TRBJ2-5 to the DNA end suggests the J call may be wrong. From germline, CDR1 is SEHNR and CDR2 FQNEAQ (reference sequence). The CDR3 contains 16 residues. Here the CDR3 DNA reads TGTGCCAGCAGCACCCGTCCTGAAAGCGGTCGGGAGACCCAGTACTTC. It specifies CASSTRPESGRETQYF.

This clonotype occurred a few times. This chain uses TRBV12-3 or TRBV12-4 with TRBJ2-3; TRBD2 aligns across 7 bases. V lost 6 bases and J lost 2; bases outside the gene matches: 8. The CDR3 totals 15 residues. CDR3 residues: CASRTLGLLTDTQYF. DNA for the CDR3: TGTGCCAGCAGGACCTTGGGACTACTCACAGATACGCAGTATTTT.

The CDR3 region is CASRPGAGRTTEAFF. CDR3 nucleotides: TGTGCCAGCAGACCGGGGGCTGGACGAACCACTGAAGCTTTCTTT. The J gene is TRBJ1-1, the V gene TRBV27; possible D gene TRBD1, 6 bases. CDR1 and CDR2 from the germline V gene are MNHEY and SMNVEV (reference sequence). Trimming cost V 6 bases and J 4 bases, with 18 bases left between them. The CDR3 runs 15 residues.

To note about this clonotype: This may come from a read error, since a much larger clone is one base off. This chain joins TRBV12-3 or TRBV12-4 and TRBJ2-3; 8 bases are a match to TRBD2. The CDR3 is made up of 14 amino acids. The CDR3 nucleotides are TGTGCCAGCAGGCGGGGGGCCGGCACAGATGCGCAGTATTTT. Translated, it gives CASRRGAGTDAQYF.

The genes are TRBV19 and TRBJ2-3, with D possibly being TRBD2 (5 bases). The V end lost 3 bases, the J end lost 4 bases, and 17 bases lay between the germline ends. There are 16 residues in the CDR3. Germline loops: CDR1 LNHDA, CDR2 SQIVND (reference sequence). The CDR3 DNA reads TGTGCCAGTAGTATGGCTGTTGTGACTATGGCAGATACGCAGTATTTT. Residues: CASSMAVVTMADTQYF.

The chain combines TRBV19 with TRBJ1-5; TRBD1 matches at 9 bases. V lost 5 bases to trimming and J lost 4 bases; unmatched junction nucleotides: 9. The CDR3 contains 16 residues. The germline gives CDR1 LNHDA, CDR2 SQIVND (reference sequence). CDR3: CASSQADRGHNQPQHF. In DNA, the CDR3 is TGTGCCAGTAGTCAAGCGGACAGGGGTCATAATCAGCCCCAGCATTTT.

This clonotype was counted between two and nine times. This chain connects TRBV20-1 to TRBJ2-7; 10 nucleotides align to TRBD1. V lost 6 bases, J lost 4 bases, and 9 bases stayed unmatched. Germline values: CDR1 DFQATT, CDR2 SNEGSKA (reference sequence). This CDR3 has 14 amino acids. The CDR3 DNA sequence: TGCAGTGCGACGGGACAGGGGAGCAGGTACGAGCAGTACTTC. Protein sequence: CSATGQGSRYEQYF.

This CDR3 reads CSVWSASGSSNEQFF. Here the CDR3 DNA reads TGCAGTGTTTGGAGTGCTAGCGGGAGTAGCAATGAGCAGTTCTTC. This rearrangement joins TRBV20-1 to TRBJ2-1; 10 bases match TRBD2. CDR3 length: 15 residues. J gave up 6 bases and V 7 bases, and 12 bases lay outside the gene matches. The germline V gene encodes CDR1 DFQATT and CDR2 SNEGSKA (reference sequence).

The V call is TRBV29-1, the J call TRBJ1-2, with TRBD1 identical over 11 bases. The germline gives CDR1 SQVTM, CDR2 ANQGSEA. This CDR3 has 12 residues. V lost 8 bases, J lost 7 bases, and 6 bases stayed unmatched. The CDR3 DNA is TGCAGCTACGGACAGGGGGCAGGTGGCTACACCTTC. As protein: CSYGQGAGGYTF.

The CDR3 region is CASSLRVVEQYF. DNA for the CDR3: TGTGCCAGCAGTTTAAGGGTCGTCGAGCAGTACTTC. The chain couples TRBV12-3 or TRBV12-4 to TRBJ2-7; D remains unclear. The CDR3 is 12 residues long. V lost 2 bases and J lost 6, with 8 bases in between.

This clonotype turned up a few times. V is TRBV20-1 and J is TRBJ2-1; TRBD2 might be the D (5 bases). The ends were cut back, 6 bases at V and 7 bases at J, with 22 bases in the middle. The CDR3 consists of 15 residues. Germline V gene lookup returns CDR1 DFQATT and CDR2 SNEGSKA (reference sequence). CDR3 region: CSASQTTSYRNEQFF. DNA for the CDR3: TGCAGTGCGTCTCAAACCACTAGTTATCGGAATGAGCAGTTCTTC.

This clonotype was recorded a few times. The chain uses TRBV3-1 and TRBJ1-2; 7 bases are a match to TRBD1. Germline CDR1 reads LGHDT; CDR2 reads YNNKEL (reference sequence). The CDR3 is 14 residues long. V gave up 3 bases and J gave up 5 bases; unmatched junction bases: 6. Here the CDR3 DNA reads TGTGCCAGCAGCCATAACCAGGGGGGATATGGCTACACCTTC. Amino acid sequence: CASSHNQGGYGYTF. Full variable domain (outside the CDR3, taken from reference TRBV3-1 and TRBJ1-2): DTAVSQTPKYLVTQMGNDKSIKCEQNLGHDTMYWYKQDSKKFLKIMFSYNNKELIINETVPNRFSPKSPDKAHLNLHINSLELGDSAVYFCASSHNQGGYGYTFGSGTRLTVV.

The chain's CDR3 is CASGREVWTEAFF. The CDR3 DNA sequence: TGTGCCAGCGGCCGGGAGGTCTGGACTGAAGCTTTCTTT. The V gene is TRBV27, the J gene TRBJ1-1; D is ambiguous. Trimming cost V 8 bases and J 5 bases, with 15 bases left between them. This CDR3 contains 13 residues. Germline assignment: CDR1 MNHEY and CDR2 SMNVEV (reference sequence).

This clonotype showed up just a few times. V and J are TRBV29-1 and TRBJ2-7; the match to TRBD2 covers 9 bases. V was clipped by 6 bases and J by 7 bases; unmatched bases: 19. The V gene's germline CDR1 is SQVTM and CDR2 ANQGSEA. This CDR3 is built from 16 residues. CDR3 in DNA: TGCAGCGTCGCCGGGGGACTAGCTAACTCCTACAATGAGCAGTACTTC. Its translation is CSVAGGLANSYNEQYF.